This TCR beta chain was recovered during a study of identifying expanded T cells in peripheral blood. Collection occurred without any documented infections or immune events in donors. The method was immunoSEQ multiplex PCR; TCRdb's version includes in-frame clones alone and lacks a portion of them. The table includes about 52,000 clones, around 82% detected once. The CDR3 loop spans 16 amino acids. Trimming cost V 3 bases and J 8 bases, with 22 bases left between them. Germline assignment: CDR1 MGHRA and CDR2 YSYEKL. A note on this clone: Its antigen is currently unknown.

Whole-study results and caveats: Across healthy donors, higher total template counts meant significantly greater approximately two-week count variance. Differentially abundant clones: about 1.2 between replicates, about 17 at 2 to 3 weeks, around 19 at four.

The chain carries TRBV4-1 and TRBJ1-2; D is unclear. The origin of this receptor is a person aged 18-69 years in good health. Sequenced sample: blood. The CDR3 sequence is CASSQTPGGLEGGYTF. The CDR3 coding sequence is TGCGCCAGCAGCCAGACGCCTGGAGGATTGGAGGGAGGCTACACCTTC.